These 19 T cell receptor beta chains came from one sample sequenced in a study of cytomegalovirus exposure and HLA in healthy donors. In the PCR, 60 Vbeta and 13 Jbeta primers were used. Some clones are missing from TCRdb's copy, which holds only in-frame ones; the method was immunoSEQ multiplex PCR. This sample has more than 110,000 clones, with 8.5% to 10% found just once. Material for sequencing was PBMCs. Receptors were obtained from a man aged 50-60 years in good health and CMV-seronegative.

This clone came up a few times. The chain joins TRBV5-8 to TRBJ1-2; D is perhaps TRBD1 (5 bases). V shed 3 bases and J shed 8 bases, with 11 bases lying between them. This CDR3 is built from 12 residues. Germline CDR1 is SGHTS and CDR2 is YDEGEE. The chain's CDR3 is CASSSPRGGYTF. The CDR3 bases are TGTGCCAGCAGCTCTCCACGGGGGGGCTACACCTTC.

The chain joins TRBV4-2 to TRBJ2-2; 9 bases align to TRBD2. CDR3 length equals 16 residues. CDR1 LGHNA and CDR2 YNFKEQ come from the germline V gene. V was clipped by 0 bases and J by 6 bases; unmatched bases: 5. CDR3: CASSQDGSGSAGELFF. CDR3 DNA sequence: TGTGCCAGCAGCCAAGACGGTAGCGGGAGCGCCGGGGAGCTGTTTTTT.

The chain recombines TRBV19 with TRBJ2-2; 9 bases fit TRBD2. V lost 2 bases, J lost 2 bases, and 3 bases stayed unmatched. Germline CDR1 reads LNHDA; CDR2 reads SQIVND (reference sequence). CDR3 size: 16 residues. Here the CDR3 DNA reads TGTGCCAGTAGTATATCTAGCGGGGCAAACACCGGGGAGCTGTTTTTT. It encodes CASSISSGANTGELFF.

V and J are TRBV11-3 and TRBJ2-1; TRBD2 matches at 7 bases. The CDR3 is made up of 16 amino acids. V shed 4 bases, J shed 0 bases, and the junction held 6 bases outside the gene matches. Looked up from germline, CDR1 is SGHNT and CDR2 is YENEEA. As DNA, the CDR3 is TGTGCCAGCAGCTCCGTAGCGGGTAGCTCCTACAATGAGCAGTTCTTC. This gives the protein CASSSVAGSSYNEQFF.

V is TRBV6-6 and J is TRBJ1-2; D might be TRBD1 (5 bases). Trimming shortened V by 6 bases and J by 6 bases, and 14 bases separated the two germline ends. This CDR3 contains 13 residues. Germline CDR1 and CDR2: MNHNY and SVGAGI (reference sequence). In DNA form, the CDR3 reads TGTGCCAGCAGGAATCGGGGGAAAGATGGCTACACCTTC. Translated, it gives CASRNRGKDGYTF.

CDR3 protein: CASSANPGLAGAGQKEQYF. CDR3 bases: TGTGCCAGCAGTGCAAATCCGGGACTAGCGGGAGCAGGTCAGAAAGAGCAGTACTTC. The chain employs TRBV6-1 and TRBJ2-7; 14 nucleotides align to TRBD2. The germline CDR1 and CDR2 sequences are MNHNS and SASEGT. The CDR3 consists of 19 residues. With V trimmed by 4 bases and J by 7 bases, 18 bases remained unmatched.

V is TRBV2 and J is TRBJ2-5; 9 nucleotides match TRBD2. The germline gives CDR1 SNHLY, CDR2 FYNNEI. The CDR3 is 15 residues long. V lost 4 bases, J lost 2 bases, and 5 bases stayed unmatched. The CDR3 nucleotides are TGTGCCAGCAGTGGTACTAGCGGGCATCAAGAGACCCAGTACTTC. Translation gives CASSGTSGHQETQYF.

The V call is TRBV18, the J call TRBJ1-2; 7 bases are shared with TRBD1. Trimming cost V 3 bases and J 5 bases; bases outside gene matches: 6. Germline CDR1 reads KGHSH; CDR2 reads LQKENI. The CDR3 length is 14 residues. CDR3 in DNA: TGTGCCAGCTCACCGCAAGACAGGGTTTATGGCTACACCTTC. Residues: CASSPQDRVYGYTF.

The chain links TRBV30 to TRBJ1-2; 7 bases are a match to TRBD1. Germline CDR1 reads GTSNPN; CDR2 reads SVGIG (reference sequence). There are 15 residues in the CDR3. J lost 4 bases, V lost 1 base, and 9 bases had no gene match. CDR3 nucleotide sequence: TGTGCCTGGAGTGGACCAGCCGGGACAGTCTATGGCTACACCTTC. Translation gives CAWSGPAGTVYGYTF.

This clone has a handful of counts. The chain combines TRBV5-1 with TRBJ2-1, with a possible D match to TRBD2 (7 bases). Germline V gene sequence: CDR1 SGHRS, CDR2 YFSETQ. V lost 1 base to trimming and J lost 0 bases, with 17 bases between them. The CDR3 spans 18 residues. The CDR3 nucleotides are TGCGCCAGCAGCTTGAATGTGCGCGGGGGCAGCTCCTACAATGAGCAGTTCTTC. Amino acids: CASSLNVRGGSSYNEQFF. Full variable domain (missing parts from reference TRBV5-1 and TRBJ2-1): KAGVTQTPRYLIKTRGQQVTLSCSPISGHRSVSWYQQTPGQGLQFLFEYFSETQRNKGNFPGRFSGRQFSNSRSEMNVSTLELGDSALYLCASSLNVRGGSSYNEQFFGPGTRLTVL.

The chain employs TRBV27 and TRBJ2-5, with D maybe TRBD2 (5 bases). The V end was cut by 5 bases, the J end by 6 bases, with 19 bases between. CDR1 and CDR2 (germline): MNHEY, SMNVEV (reference sequence). CDR3 size: 15 residues. This CDR3 reads CASSLIVAGRKTQYF. CDR3 coding DNA: TGTGCCAGCAGTCTAATAGTAGCTGGGAGAAAGACCCAGTACTTC.

The chain combines TRBV5-1 with TRBJ2-1; TRBD2 aligns across 7 bases. The CDR3 runs 15 residues. Per the germline V gene, CDR1 is SGHRS and CDR2 is YFSETQ. V shed 4 bases and J 2 bases; nucleotides not matched to a gene: 6. The CDR3 protein is CASSAGRGTYNEQFF. CDR3 coding DNA: TGCGCCAGCAGCGCGGGGAGGGGTACCTACAATGAGCAGTTCTTC.

This clone was counted only a few times. The chain's CDR3 is CASSLEGMGNTEAFF. The CDR3 coding sequence is TGCGCCAGCAGCTTGGAGGGGATGGGGAACACTGAAGCTTTCTTT. This chain connects TRBV5-1 to TRBJ1-1; D possibly corresponds to TRBD1 (5 bases). The V gene lost 0 bases and the J gene lost 1 base, with 10 bases spanning the gap. This CDR3 comprises 15 residues. Germline CDR1 SGHRS, CDR2 YFSETQ.

V and J are TRBV28 and TRBJ2-7, with TRBD1 matching over 9 bases. The J segment lost 4 bases and the V segment lost 6 bases, leaving 10 bases of the junction unmatched. Germline values: CDR1 MDHEN, CDR2 SYDVKM. This CDR3 spans 15 amino acids. The CDR3 DNA follows: TGTGCCAGCAGACCCCCAGGGACAGGGCCGTACGAGCAGTACTTC. This codes for CASRPPGTGPYEQYF. The whole variable domain, remainder taken from reference TRBV28 and TRBJ2-7, is DVKVTQSSRYLVKRTGEKVFLECVQDMDHENMFWYRQDPGLGLRLIYFSYDVKMKEKGDIPEGYSVSREKKERFSLILESASTNQTSMYLCASRPPGTGPYEQYFGPGTRLTVT.

The chain employs TRBV7-2 and TRBJ2-1; 11 positions agree with TRBD2. There are 18 residues in the CDR3. Germline CDR1 SGHTA, CDR2 FQGNSA. V was clipped by 3 bases and J by 0 bases; unmatched bases: 7. The CDR3 sequence is CASSFLAGGHSSYNEQFF. In DNA, the CDR3 is TGTGCCAGCAGCTTTCTAGCGGGAGGCCACAGCTCCTACAATGAGCAGTTCTTC.

This clone was seen only a few times. The V gene is TRBV28, the J gene TRBJ2-3, with 7 bases matching TRBD1. V shed 3 bases and J 0 bases; nucleotides not matched to a gene: 3. The length of the CDR3 is 15 residues. The germline V gene has CDR1 MDHEN and CDR2 SYDVKM. CDR3 sequence (DNA): TGTGCCAGCAGTTTGGGACAGCTTAGCACAGATACGCAGTATTTT. Protein: CASSLGQLSTDTQYF.

This clone has just a few counts. The chain couples TRBV6-6 to TRBJ1-5; no clear D gene. The CDR3 loop spans 11 amino acids. V was clipped by 10 bases and J by 5 bases, with 9 bases between them. The germline CDR1 and CDR2 sequences are MNHNY and SVGAGI (reference sequence). CDR3 DNA sequence: TGTGCCACCCTACGCGATCAGCCCCAGCATTTT. Amino acids: CATLRDQPQHF.

This clone was found a few times. The V call is TRBV9, the J call TRBJ1-1, with D perhaps matching TRBD1 (5 bases). The CDR3 has 15 residues. The V and J ends lost 4 bases and 2 bases respectively, with 15 bases between them. Germline V gene sequence: CDR1 SGDLS, CDR2 YYNGEE. The CDR3 here is CASSSREGINTEAFF. CDR3 nucleotides: TGTGCCAGCAGCTCCAGGGAGGGGATCAACACTGAAGCTTTCTTT.

This clone was counted between two and nine times. The chain is built from TRBV11-2 and TRBJ2-1, with 8 bases aligning to TRBD2. The V gene's germline CDR1 is SGHAT and CDR2 FQNNGV. The trim removed 0 bases at V and 4 bases at J, leaving 8 bases unmatched. The CDR3 is 17 amino acids. DNA of the CDR3: TGTGCCAGCAGCTTAGATGCGGGAGGTCTTTTGTACAATGAGCAGTTCTTC. Protein product: CASSLDAGGLLYNEQFF.